The 16 T cell receptor beta chains below were found in one sample sequenced in a study of T cell responses to AZD1222 COVID-19 vaccine. Assay: immunoSEQ multiplex PCR; the TCRdb copy retains only in-frame clones and omits some. The repertoire includes approximately 200,000 clones, just over 90% of them detected once, and under 4% sits in the top ten. The starting material was peripheral blood, obtained 28 days after the second AZD1222 dose. These receptor sequences come from an adult who received the AZD1222 COVID-19 vaccine.

The chain carries TRBV5-4 and TRBJ1-6; no reliable D call. V was trimmed by 1 base and J by 2 bases, leaving 10 bases between them. Germline V gene sequence: CDR1 SGHNT, CDR2 YYREEE (reference sequence). The CDR3 totals 16 residues. CDR3 nucleotides: TGTGCCAGCAGCTTGTCCCATGGCCCCTATAATTCACCCCTCCACTTT. It yields the protein CASSLSHGPYNSPLHF.

This chain joins TRBV5-5 and TRBJ2-7, with TRBD1 as a possible D gene (5 bases). CDR1 and CDR2 (germline): SGHKS, YYEKEE (reference sequence). The CDR3 totals 12 residues. V lost 4 bases and J 7 bases, leaving 12 bases between the germline ends. The CDR3, as DNA: TGTGCCAGCAGCCAGGACAACATTGAGCAGTACTTC. Its protein product is CASSQDNIEQYF.

The V and J genes are TRBV27 and TRBJ2-3; 8 positions agree with TRBD1. V was pared by 5 bases and J by 2 bases, with 9 bases of the junction left unmatched. CDR3 size: 16 residues. Germline V gene lookup returns CDR1 MNHEY and CDR2 SMNVEV (reference sequence). The CDR3 coding sequence is TGTGCCAGCAGTACTACCGGACAGGGCCACACAGATACGCAGTATTTT. It yields the protein CASSTTGQGHTDTQYF.

The chain couples TRBV4-1 to TRBJ2-7, with D perhaps matching TRBD1 (6 bases). Germline-derived CDR1 and CDR2 are MGHRA and YSYEKL. The V end was cut by 0 bases, the J end by 3 bases, with 12 bases between. The CDR3 loop spans 15 amino acids. The CDR3 loop reads CASSQESGVVYEQYF. The CDR3, as DNA: TGCGCCAGCAGCCAAGAGTCAGGGGTGGTCTACGAGCAGTACTTC.

CDR3: CASSLTFDRGNEQFF. The DNA for the CDR3 is TGTGCCAGCAGCTTAACGTTTGACAGAGGCAATGAGCAGTTCTTC. The chain employs TRBV7-3 and TRBJ2-1; D might be TRBD1 (5 bases). The CDR3 is 15 amino acids. Between the trimmed V and J ends, which lost 0 bases and 6 bases, there was a span of 12 bases. Germline assignment: CDR1 SGHTA and CDR2 FQGTGA.

This chain links TRBV11-2 with TRBJ2-5; 7 bases are a match to TRBD2. Germline V gene sequence: CDR1 SGHAT, CDR2 FQNNGV. The CDR3 is 14 residues long. V lost 5 bases, J lost 1 base, and 4 bases stayed unmatched. CDR3 residues: CASSPGLSQETQYF. CDR3 DNA sequence: TGTGCCAGCAGCCCGGGACTAAGCCAAGAGACCCAGTACTTC.

J is TRBJ2-3 and V is TRBV29-1, with D possibly being TRBD1 (7 bases). CDR3 length: 15 residues. The V end lost 6 bases, the J end lost 2 bases, and 18 bases lay between the germline ends. Germline V lookup: CDR1 SQVTM, CDR2 ANQGSEA. The CDR3 DNA follows: TGCAGCGTGCGGGGCCGGGACAGAAACACAGATACGCAGTATTTT. Encoded protein: CSVRGRDRNTDTQYF.

This clone was recorded once. The chain links TRBV6-2 or TRBV6-3 to TRBJ2-5, with 7 bases identical to TRBD1. Germline CDR1 reads MNHEY; CDR2 reads SVGEGT. V dropped 6 bases and J dropped 3; count of bases not matched to a gene: 7. This CDR3 has 14 amino acids. The CDR3 DNA reads TGTGCCAGCAGCCGACAGGGTTGGAAAGAGACCCAGTACTTC. It codes for CASSRQGWKETQYF.

The V call is TRBV4-3, the J call TRBJ2-3; tentative D call: TRBD2 (5 bases). Germline CDR1 and CDR2: LGHNA and YSLEER. CDR3 length equals 14 residues. Trimming stripped 3 bases from V and 2 bases from J, with 9 bases between. Here the CDR3 reads CASSQSGYTDTQYF. CDR3 sequence (DNA): TGCGCCAGCAGCCAGAGCGGATACACAGATACGCAGTATTTT.

The genes are TRBV27 and TRBJ2-7, with D uncertain. This CDR3 is 14 amino acids long. Germline V gives CDR1 MNHEY, CDR2 SMNVEV (reference sequence). Trimming left V 6 bases short and J 2 bases short, with 14 bases between. The CDR3 spells CASSNYIGTYEQYF. DNA for the CDR3: TGTGCCAGCAGCAATTACATCGGCACCTACGAGCAGTACTTC.

The count of this clone is one. The V and J genes are TRBV7-9 and TRBJ2-1; 8 nucleotides line up with TRBD2. The CDR3 has 15 amino acids. CDR1 is SEHNR and CDR2 is FQNEAQ in the germline V gene (reference sequence). Trimming cost V 3 bases and J 4 bases; bases outside gene matches: 5. The CDR3 DNA is TGTGCCAGCAGCTTGGTGCCTAGCGGGTACAATGAGCAGTTCTTC. Translation gives CASSLVPSGYNEQFF. The complete variable domain, with remaining parts taken from reference TRBV7-9 and TRBJ2-1, reads DTGVSQNPRHKITKRGQNVTFRCDPISEHNRLYWYRQTLGQGPEFLTYFQNEAQLEKSRLLSDRFSAERPKGSFSTLEIQRTEQGDSAMYLCASSLVPSGYNEQFFGPGTRLTVL.

The J gene is TRBJ1-3, the V gene TRBV5-4; maybe TRBD1 (6 bases). Trimming removed 4 bases from V and 5 bases from J, with 16 bases in between. The germline V gene has CDR1 SGHNT and CDR2 YYREEE (reference sequence). The CDR3 spans 15 residues. CDR3 loop: CASSLGGAARNTIYF. CDR3 nucleotide sequence: TGTGCCAGCAGCCTAGGGGGGGCCGCACGAAACACCATATATTTT.

The V gene is TRBV6-2 or TRBV6-3, the J gene TRBJ1-5, with 7 bases lining up with TRBD1. The CDR3 runs 15 residues. Germline V gene sequence: CDR1 MNHEY, CDR2 SVGEGT. J lost 5 bases, V lost 5 bases, and 9 bases had no gene match. DNA for the CDR3: TGTGCCAGCAGTGCCGGGACAGCGCCCCATCAGCCCCAGCATTTT. As protein: CASSAGTAPHQPQHF.

V is TRBV7-2 and J is TRBJ2-1; weak D call: TRBD2 (5 bases). The CDR3 runs to 13 residues. V was trimmed by 7 bases and J by 5 bases, leaving 12 bases between them. Germline CDR1 and CDR2: SGHTA and FQGNSA. The CDR3 loop is CASTHHGDNEQFF. CDR3 in DNA: TGTGCCAGCACGCATCACGGGGACAATGAGCAGTTCTTC.

This clone was recorded a few times. J is TRBJ2-7 and V is TRBV3-1 (or the pseudogene TRBV3-2), with unresolved D. Germline V gene lookup returns CDR1 LGHDT and CDR2 YNNKEL (reference sequence). The V end lost 3 bases, the J end lost 8 bases, and 14 bases lay between the germline ends. This CDR3 has 13 amino acids. This CDR3 reads CASSHLTLRQQYF. The CDR3, as DNA: TGTGCCAGCAGCCATCTGACTCTACGGCAGCAGTACTTC.

This sequence joins TRBV30 and TRBJ1-1; a weak D match, TRBD1 (5 bases). V was shortened by 7 bases and J by 0 bases, with 15 bases between the two germline ends. Per the germline V gene, CDR1 is GTSNPN and CDR2 is SVGIG (reference sequence). The CDR3 loop spans 14 amino acids. The CDR3, as DNA: TGTGCCTTGGATCGGGGGAGCATGAACACTGAAGCTTTCTTT. Its protein product is CALDRGSMNTEAFF.